This T cell receptor beta chain was recovered during a study of cytomegalovirus exposure and HLA in healthy donors. About the study: In terms of ancestry, the Caucasian-associated cluster contained roughly 80% of the approximately 420 genotyped donors. Study-level findings and limits: A later analysis revealed that TCR association rates differed between HLA loci, peaking at DRB1 and bottoming out at HLA-C.

Among the donors, all were healthy bone marrow donors. Amplification used 60 Vbeta primers and 13 Jbeta primers. Measured with immunoSEQ multiplex PCR; TCRdb has only the in-frame clones, and not every one. The table lists roughly 160,000 clones, about 75% of them singletons. The ends were cut back, 4 bases at V and 2 bases at J, with 10 bases in the middle. The germline CDR1 and CDR2 sequences are SGHNT and YYREEE (reference sequence). This CDR3 region has 13 residues. This clone was recorded once. Its target is unknown. The TCR sequence derives from a woman aged 40-49 years in good health and CMV-seropositive. This chain links TRBV5-4 with TRBJ2-7; weak D call: TRBD1 (6 bases). Source material: PBMCs. DNA of the CDR3: TGTGCCAGCAGCGTCGGGACAACCTACGAGCAGTACTTC. This codes for CASSVGTTYEQYF.